This TCR beta chain was recovered during a study of beta chain features in type 1 diabetes. Reverse transcription of all isolated RNA meant that expressed TCRB transcripts were sequenced. Samples of naive, central memory and regulatory T cells yielded a mean of around 3.5 million reads. Assay: immunoSEQ multiplex PCR; the TCRdb copy retains only in-frame clones and omits some. The sample contains approximately 240,000 clones, roughly 16% of which appear only once. In the case of this clone: Its antigen is undetermined.

Each donor gave one heparinised blood draw averaging about 116 mL. Once sorted, every population was more than 95% pure. Study-level findings and limits: Unsettled here was the matter of whether HLA type influences TCRB rearrangement. Type 1 diabetes patients showed a moderate but significant shortening of TCRB CDR3s in all four CD4+ subsets.

The CDR3 is 10 residues long. Germline loops: CDR1 MNHEY, CDR2 SMNVEV (reference sequence). Trimming pared 6 bases from V and 3 bases from J, leaving 2 bases between. The chain couples TRBV27 to TRBJ1-2; no definite D call. The sequenced sample consisted of naive CD4+ T cells from blood. The TCR comes from a man aged 25-40 years with type 1 diabetes. CDR3 region: CASRDYGYTF. CDR3 sequence (DNA): TGTGCCAGCAGGGACTATGGCTACACCTTC.